The 26 T cell receptor beta chains below all came from one sample that was sequenced in a study of control samples from healthy donors and cancer patients. Clones were read by immunoSEQ multiplex PCR, and TCRdb kept only the in-frame ones, dropping some. The sample comprises some 150,000 clones, about 94% of which are singletons, and about 5.2% rests with the top ten. The sequenced sample consisted of blood. These receptors were taken from a man in his forties in good health.

J is TRBJ2-7 and V is TRBV7-2; TRBD1 is a possible D gene (5 bases). The CDR3 length is 13 residues. The germline V gene encodes CDR1 SGHTA and CDR2 FQGNSA. The V gene lost 1 base and the J gene lost 6 bases, with 10 bases spanning the gap. As DNA, the CDR3 is TGTGCCAGCAGCTTAGGGTGGGGCGCCGAGCAGTACTTC. This translates into CASSLGWGAEQYF.

V usage is TRBV5-6 and J usage is TRBJ1-4; TRBD1 aligns across 8 bases. The CDR3 has 15 residues. CDR1 and CDR2 from the germline V gene are SGHDT and YYEEEE. The J segment lost 4 bases and the V segment lost 4 bases, leaving 6 bases of the junction unmatched. The CDR3: CASSGQGPNNEKLFF. CDR3 in DNA: TGTGCCAGCAGCGGACAGGGACCGAATAATGAAAAACTGTTTTTT.

This clone was counted a single time. This rearrangement joins TRBV5-1 to TRBJ2-5; no clear D gene. Germline CDR1 SGHRS, CDR2 YFSETQ. The CDR3 is made up of 15 amino acids. Trimming cost V 0 bases and J 1 base, with 10 bases left between them. CDR3 loop: CASSLAAGTQETQYF. In DNA form, the CDR3 reads TGCGCCAGCAGCTTGGCCGCTGGAACCCAAGAGACCCAGTACTTC.

The chain links TRBV7-2 to TRBJ1-6; maybe TRBD1 (5 bases). V dropped 4 bases and J dropped 6 bases, with 19 bases sitting between them. The germline CDR1 and CDR2 sequences are SGHTA and FQGNSA. The CDR3 extends over 17 amino acids. The CDR3 sequence: CASSSPIGGFGNSPLHF. CDR3 coding DNA: TGTGCCAGCAGCTCACCTATTGGGGGGTTCGGTAATTCACCCCTCCACTTT.

This sequence joins TRBV4-1 and TRBJ1-1; possible D gene TRBD1, 5 bases. CDR1 is MGHRA, CDR2 YSYEKL, per germline. Trimming took off 4 bases at V and 3 bases at J, with 12 bases between the two ends. The length of the CDR3 is 14 residues. The CDR3 here is CASSPVGGYTEAFF. Written as DNA, the CDR3 is TGCGCCAGCAGCCCAGTGGGGGGATACACTGAAGCTTTCTTT.

J is TRBJ2-7 and V is TRBV5-8, with D possibly TRBD2 on 6 matching bases. V was shortened by 4 bases and J by 6 bases, with 8 bases between the two germline ends. Germline CDR1 reads SGHTS; CDR2 reads YDEGEE. This CDR3 region has 11 residues. The CDR3 sequence is CASSGRLEQYF. The CDR3 DNA follows: TGTGCCAGCAGCGGGAGGCTCGAGCAGTACTTC.

This clone was seen only a few times. The chain recombines TRBV5-8 with TRBJ1-3; 10 positions agree with TRBD1. Per the germline V gene, CDR1 is SGHTS and CDR2 is YDEGEE. V shed 1 base and J 1 base; nucleotides not matched to a gene: 5. The CDR3 length is 17 residues. The CDR3 sequence: CASSLFGTGVSGNTIYF. The CDR3 DNA sequence: TGTGCCAGCAGCTTGTTTGGGACAGGGGTATCTGGAAACACCATATATTTT.

This chain links TRBV7-9 with TRBJ1-3; possible D gene TRBD1, 6 bases. There are 15 residues in the CDR3. Germline V gene data show CDR1 as SEHNR and CDR2 as FQNEAQ (reference sequence). Deletions cut 6 bases from V and 0 bases from J, with 12 bases between. CDR3 residues: CASRGQTSSGNTIYF. The CDR3 region has the DNA TGTGCCAGCAGAGGACAGACGAGCTCTGGAAACACCATATATTTT.

This chain's CDR3 is CASSPTGPSPLHF. CDR3 in DNA: TGTGCCAGCAGCCCCACAGGGCCCTCACCCCTCCACTTT. The genes are TRBV14 and TRBJ1-6; possible D gene TRBD1, 6 bases. The V gene's germline CDR1 is SGHDN and CDR2 FVKESK. The CDR3 runs to 13 residues. Between the trimmed V and J ends, which lost 4 bases and 10 bases, there was a span of 11 bases.

The chain combines TRBV4-3 with TRBJ2-7, with a tentative D call TRBD2 (6 bases). V lost 0 bases to trimming and J lost 6 bases, with 15 bases between them. Germline V gives CDR1 LGHNA, CDR2 YSLEER. The CDR3 runs to 15 residues. The CDR3 DNA reads TGCGCCAGCAGCCAAGATTTGAGATTGGGGGGCGAGCAGTACTTC. Its protein is CASSQDLRLGGEQYF.

The chain employs TRBV6-2 or TRBV6-3 and TRBJ2-7; 9 nucleotides align to TRBD1. This CDR3 spans 16 amino acids. The V segment lost 4 bases and the J segment 0 bases; nucleotides outside the gene matches: 7. Germline V CDR1 and CDR2: MNHEY, SVGEGT. The CDR3 here is CASSSAGQGRSYEQYF. CDR3 sequence (DNA): TGTGCCAGCAGTTCCGCGGGACAGGGACGCTCCTACGAGCAGTACTTC.

The chain is built from TRBV4-2 and TRBJ2-5; D is ambiguous. This CDR3 spans 15 amino acids. Deletions cut 2 bases from V and 2 bases from J, with 12 bases between. The V gene's germline CDR1 is LGHNA and CDR2 YNFKEQ. The CDR3 nucleotides read TGTGCCAGCAGCCAACAGGCGCAGCGTCAAGAGACCCAGTACTTC. This gives the protein CASSQQAQRQETQYF.

This chain's CDR3 is CASSSTRGEREQYF. DNA for the CDR3: TGCGCCAGCAGCTCCACCCGGGGGGAACGCGAGCAGTACTTC. The chain combines TRBV5-1 with TRBJ2-7, with 7 bases aligning to TRBD2. This CDR3 has 14 residues. Trimming cost V 3 bases and J 6 bases; bases outside gene matches: 9. Germline CDR1 is SGHRS and CDR2 is YFSETQ. Full variable domain (missing parts from reference TRBV5-1 and TRBJ2-7): KAGVTQTPRYLIKTRGQQVTLSCSPISGHRSVSWYQQTPGQGLQFLFEYFSETQRNKGNFPGRFSGRQFSNSRSEMNVSTLELGDSALYLCASSSTRGEREQYFGPGTRLTVT.

The chain links TRBV21-1 to TRBJ1-4. TRBV21-1 is a pseudogene segment. This CDR3 is 18 amino acids long. The CDR3 nucleotides read TGTGCCAGCAGCGCCCGCCTAGATGGGGAAGAAACTAATGAAAAACTGTTTTTT. Translation: CASSARLDGEETNEKLFF.

This clone was detected only a few times. This chain joins TRBV28 and TRBJ1-4; no definite D call. The CDR3 runs 12 residues. Germline V gene lookup returns CDR1 MDHEN and CDR2 SYDVKM. V lost 9 bases and J 3 bases, leaving 8 bases between the germline ends. The CDR3 loop reads CASLRANEKLFF. In DNA form, the CDR3 reads TGTGCCAGTTTACGGGCTAATGAAAAACTGTTTTTT.

CDR3 nucleotides: TGTGCCCTTAAGCGTGCCTACGAGCAGTACTTC. This encodes CALKRAYEQYF. The V gene is TRBV30, the J gene TRBJ2-7; D gene uncertain. Germline V CDR1 and CDR2: GTSNPN, SVGIG (reference sequence). The V gene lost 8 bases and the J gene lost 2 bases, with 10 bases spanning the gap. The CDR3 has 11 residues.

This chain joins TRBV12-5 and TRBJ2-1; 12 bases agree with TRBD2. The CDR3 has 21 amino acids. V lost 0 bases, J lost 0 bases, and 12 bases stayed unmatched. Germline CDR1 reads LGHNT; CDR2 reads FRNRAP. DNA for the CDR3: TGTGCTAGTGGTTTGGTAATAACTAGCGGGGGGTTCCGGAGCTCCTACAATGAGCAGTTCTTC. Translated: CASGLVITSGGFRSSYNEQFF.

The chain combines TRBV7-9 with TRBJ1-1; no clear D gene. Trimming removed 2 bases from V and 8 bases from J, with 9 bases in between. This CDR3 is built from 12 residues. Germline lookup yields CDR1 SEHNR and CDR2 FQNEAQ (reference sequence). The CDR3 loop reads CASSLFGGEAFF. In nucleotides, the CDR3 is TGTGCCAGCAGCTTATTCGGTGGAGAAGCTTTCTTT.

CDR3 loop: CASSTGTGTYGYTF. In DNA form, the CDR3 reads TGTGCCAGCAGTACGGGGACAGGTACCTATGGCTACACCTTC. The genes are TRBV6-5 and TRBJ1-2; 8 bases align to TRBD1. The V gene end was trimmed by 5 bases and the J gene end by 4 bases; junction bases not matched to a gene: 6. The germline gives CDR1 MNHEY, CDR2 SVGAGI. The CDR3 extends over 14 amino acids.

This clone was seen just once. The V call is TRBV12-5, the J call TRBJ1-2; D call uncertain. V was pared by 5 bases and J by 4 bases, with 17 bases between. CDR1 LGHNT and CDR2 FRNRAP come from the germline V gene. The CDR3 loop spans 15 amino acids. The CDR3 reads CASGDDGSPLYGYTF. The CDR3 DNA reads TGTGCTAGTGGTGACGACGGGTCCCCACTCTATGGCTACACCTTC.

The J gene is TRBJ1-2, the V gene TRBV5-1; D possibly corresponds to TRBD1 (5 bases). Germline-derived CDR1 and CDR2 are SGHRS and YFSETQ. Trimming left V 4 bases short and J 8 bases short, with 18 bases between. CDR3 length: 14 amino acids. The CDR3 nucleotides read TGCGCCAGCAGCCCGCGGTGGAGGGGTGACGGCTACACCTTC. It yields the protein CASSPRWRGDGYTF.

The chain couples TRBV12-3 or TRBV12-4 to TRBJ1-1; D unclear. The V end was cut by 5 bases, the J end by 8 bases, with 12 bases between. This CDR3 has 12 amino acids. CDR3: CASSPTTPEAFF. Written as DNA, the CDR3 is TGTGCCAGCAGTCCGACGACTCCAGAAGCTTTCTTT.

V and J are TRBV5-3 and TRBJ2-3; TRBD2 is a possible D gene (5 bases). TRBV5-3 qualifies as an ORF whose function is uncertain. Trimming pared 10 bases from V and 13 bases from J, leaving 10 bases between. The length of the CDR3 is 8 residues. This CDR3 reads CARPREYF. CDR3 coding DNA: TGTGCCCGACCGAGGGAGTATTTT.

Written as DNA, the CDR3 is TGTGCCACCAGTGACCACAGCACCGGGGAGCTGTTTTTT. The encoded protein is CATSDHSTGELFF. The V call is TRBV24-1, the J call TRBJ2-2; D remains unclear. The CDR3 covers 13 residues. CDR1 is KGHDR and CDR2 is SFDVKD in the germline V gene. The V gene lost 4 bases and the J gene lost 4 bases, with 6 bases spanning the gap.

V usage is TRBV28 and J usage is TRBJ2-7; D gene unclear. V was trimmed by 5 bases and J by 2 bases, leaving 7 bases between them. Germline CDR1 and CDR2: MDHEN and SYDVKM. The CDR3 runs 12 residues. The CDR3 sequence: CASSPPAYEQYF. CDR3 coding DNA: TGTGCCAGCAGTCCCCCGGCCTACGAGCAGTACTTC.

The chain employs TRBV29-1 and TRBJ2-2; 8 bases line up with TRBD1. From germline, CDR1 is SQVTM and CDR2 ANQGSEA. The length of the CDR3 is 14 residues. V shed 7 bases and J 2 bases; nucleotides not matched to a gene: 6. The CDR3 here is CSALGQVNTGELFF. CDR3 nucleotides: TGCAGCGCCTTGGGACAGGTCAACACCGGGGAGCTGTTTTTT.